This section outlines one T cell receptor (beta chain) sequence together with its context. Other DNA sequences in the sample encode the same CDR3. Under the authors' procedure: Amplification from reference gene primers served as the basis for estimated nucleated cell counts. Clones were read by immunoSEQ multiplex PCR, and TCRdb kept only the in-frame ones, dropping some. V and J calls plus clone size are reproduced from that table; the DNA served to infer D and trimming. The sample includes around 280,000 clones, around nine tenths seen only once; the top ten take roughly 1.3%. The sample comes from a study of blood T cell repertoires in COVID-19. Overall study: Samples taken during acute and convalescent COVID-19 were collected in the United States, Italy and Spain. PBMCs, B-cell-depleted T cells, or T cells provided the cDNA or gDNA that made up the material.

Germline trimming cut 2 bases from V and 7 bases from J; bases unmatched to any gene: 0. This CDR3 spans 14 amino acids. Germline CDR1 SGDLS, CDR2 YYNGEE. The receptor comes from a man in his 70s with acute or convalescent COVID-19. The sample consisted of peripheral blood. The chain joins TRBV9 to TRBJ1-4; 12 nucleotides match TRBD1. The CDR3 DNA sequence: TGTGCCAGCAGCGTGGGACAGGGGGCTGAAAAACTGTTTTTT. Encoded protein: CASSVGQGAEKLFF.